In its sample, the clone carrying this T cell receptor (beta chain) was seen many times. Its antigen remains unidentified. In TCRdb, the reads were re-called with MiXCR into one record per CDR3 protein. The data hold 250,000 or so distinct CDR3 sequences, with 9.1% observed a single time. The entry originates in a study of T cell repertoires in cytomegalovirus infection. Study at large: Both CMV infection and a matching HLA type were indicated by public TCR beta signatures. Study-level points and caveats: HLA-C-restricted TCR beta clonotypes specific for CMV led the ex vivo response.

The clonotype comes from a human donor in good health (CMV status not recorded). Some clones in this sample may be carry-over from other donors' samples. The specimen was PBMCs.

DNA for the CDR3: TGTGCCAGCAGCGTAGAAGGAATTAGCAATCAGCCCCAGCATTTT. Encoded protein: CASSVEGISNQPQHF. The chain recombines TRBV9 with TRBJ1-5; D is ambiguous. The V gene's germline CDR1 is SGDLS and CDR2 YYNGEE. This CDR3 is built from 15 residues. V dropped 0 bases and J dropped 0 bases, with 7 bases sitting between them.